This T cell receptor (beta chain) was observed in a study of shared clonotypes between healthy human individuals. This clone was observed a handful of times. Original handling: ImmunoSEQ yielded junction-only sequences lacking quality scores, so filtering differed. Clones were read by immunoSEQ multiplex PCR, and TCRdb kept only the in-frame ones, dropping some. V, J and clone size are taken as reported in that table, and D and trimming were inferred from the DNA itself. Of about 460,000 clones in the sample, 75% to 80% were seen once. In germline, CDR1 is MDHEN, CDR2 SYDVKM. This CDR3 has 13 amino acids. V gave up 6 bases and J gave up 1 base, with 6 bases separating them. Unsorted material relied on some 85 million PBMCs as the source of genomic DNA.

This chain uses TRBV28 with TRBJ2-2; D unresolved. This clonotype was sampled from a woman between 40 and 50 years old in good health. Some clones in this sample may be carry-over from other donors' samples. Input material: PBMCs. Here the CDR3 reads CASRTRNTGELFF. The CDR3 DNA reads as TGTGCCAGCAGAACCAGGAACACCGGGGAGCTGTTTTTT.